Here is one T cell receptor (beta chain) with its context. Its antigen is unidentified. These data are taken from a study of shared clonotypes between healthy human individuals. Study outcomes and limitations: Estimated clonotype richness was generally higher in naive than memory subsets.

Healthy adults negative for HIV, lacking recent acute infections or vaccinations, served as donors. The germline gives CDR1 LGHNA, CDR2 YSLEER. V lost 4 bases and J 1 base, leaving 16 bases between the germline ends. The CDR3 is 17 amino acids. Using immunoSEQ multiplex PCR, the repertoire was profiled, and TCRdb retains in-frame clones only, with some absent. Of 2 million to 2.5 million clones listed, 85% to 95% were seen once; the top ten hold roughly 0.36%. The specimen sequenced was naive CD4+ T cells from PBMCs. The subset denotes: CD45RA+ positively selected. This chain links TRBV4-3 with TRBJ2-2; D possibly matches TRBD1 or TRBD2 (5 bases each). This sequence was found in a man younger than 30 in good health. Some clones in this sample may be carry-over from other donors' samples. The CDR3 protein is CASSLDPGRRNTGELFF. The CDR3 DNA follows: TGCGCCAGCAGCCTGGACCCGGGGCGGAGGAACACCGGGGAGCTGTTTTTT.